This T cell receptor beta chain was captured in a study of T cell responses to AZD1222 COVID-19 vaccine. Study-level information: Second doses that came at about 4 or about 12 weeks were put together. General observations from the study: Repertoire sampling was restricted to post-peak T cell response timepoints. There were mostly white British donors and more females than males, and clonal diversity was possibly underestimated. Nearly half of the spike-specific TCRs reportedly recognize variant regions that carry no mutations.

As for this clone: Its antigen is as yet unknown.

Germline values: CDR1 MGHRA, CDR2 YSYEKL. Unmatched junction bases numbered 9, after V lost 4 bases and J lost 0 bases. The CDR3 length is 17 residues. Data came from immunoSEQ multiplex PCR; TCRdb stores just in-frame clones and leaves some out. Of roughly 190,000 clones listed, over 90% were seen once; the top ten hold approximately 4%. The clonotype comes from an adult in good health. This specimen consisted of peripheral blood, obtained on day 0 of AZD1222 vaccination. The chain is built from TRBV4-1 and TRBJ1-1; TRBD1 matches 9 bases. The CDR3 sequence is CASSPGQGGRMNTEAFF. CDR3 nucleotide sequence: TGCGCCAGCAGCCCGGGACAGGGAGGGAGGATGAACACTGAAGCTTTCTTT.